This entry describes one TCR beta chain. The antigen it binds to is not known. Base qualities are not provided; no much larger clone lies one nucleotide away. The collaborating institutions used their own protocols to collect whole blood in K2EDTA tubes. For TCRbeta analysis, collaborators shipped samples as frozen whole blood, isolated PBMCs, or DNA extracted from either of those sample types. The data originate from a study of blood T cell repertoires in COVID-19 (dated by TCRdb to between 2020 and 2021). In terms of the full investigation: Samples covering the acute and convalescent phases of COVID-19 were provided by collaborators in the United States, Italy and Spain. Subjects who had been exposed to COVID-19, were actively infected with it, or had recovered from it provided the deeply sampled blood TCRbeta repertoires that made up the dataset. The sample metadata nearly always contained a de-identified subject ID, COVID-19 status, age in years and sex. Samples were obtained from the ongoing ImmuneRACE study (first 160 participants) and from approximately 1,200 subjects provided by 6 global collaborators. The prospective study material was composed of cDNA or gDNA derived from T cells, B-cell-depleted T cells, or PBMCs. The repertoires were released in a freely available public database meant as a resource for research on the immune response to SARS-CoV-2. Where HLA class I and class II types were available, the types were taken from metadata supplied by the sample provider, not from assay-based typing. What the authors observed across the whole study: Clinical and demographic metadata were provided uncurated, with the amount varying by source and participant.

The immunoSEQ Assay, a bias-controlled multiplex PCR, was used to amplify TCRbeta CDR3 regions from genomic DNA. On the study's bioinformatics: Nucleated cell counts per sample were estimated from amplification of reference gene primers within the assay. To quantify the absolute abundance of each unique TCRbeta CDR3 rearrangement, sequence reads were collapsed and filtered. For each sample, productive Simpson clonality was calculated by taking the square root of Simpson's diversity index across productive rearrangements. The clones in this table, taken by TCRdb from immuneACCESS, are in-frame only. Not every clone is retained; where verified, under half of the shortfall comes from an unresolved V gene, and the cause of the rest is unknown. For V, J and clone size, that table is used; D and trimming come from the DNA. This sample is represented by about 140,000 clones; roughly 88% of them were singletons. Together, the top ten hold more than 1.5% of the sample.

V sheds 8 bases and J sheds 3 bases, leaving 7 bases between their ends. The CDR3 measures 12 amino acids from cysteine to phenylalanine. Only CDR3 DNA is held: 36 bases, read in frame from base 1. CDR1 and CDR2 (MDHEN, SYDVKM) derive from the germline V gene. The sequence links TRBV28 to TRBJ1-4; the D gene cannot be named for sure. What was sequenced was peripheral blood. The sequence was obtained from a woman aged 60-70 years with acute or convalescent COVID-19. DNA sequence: TGTGCCAGCCTAAATCCTAATGAAAAACTGTTTTTT. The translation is CASLNPNEKLFF.